These 15 T cell receptor beta chains were all obtained from the same sample, sequenced in a study of CXCR3-negative and CXCR3-positive naive CD8 T cells. Via 5' RACE with UMI labels, TRB cDNA libraries were prepared. TCRdb reprocessed the 5' RACE reads and reports one entry per CDR3 protein, with no DNA. Recorded for this sample: around 26,000 distinct CDR3 sequences. Material: naive CXCR3- CD8+ T cells from blood. Subset noted: CD45RO-CCR7+CD27+CD95- naive CD8+ T cells lacking CXCR3 (TNR3-). The source of these receptors is a human donor in good health. Some clones in this sample may be carry-over from other donors' samples.

V usage is TRBV14 and J usage is TRBJ1-5; there is no DNA to check the TCRdb D call of TRBD1. The CDR3 totals 18 residues. The germline gives CDR1 SGHDN, CDR2 FVKESK. CDR3 residues: CASSQECWQQGGNQPQHF.

The chain links TRBV12-3 or TRBV12-4 to TRBJ2-1; TCRdb designates TRBD1, a call that cannot be tested without DNA. This CDR3 has 15 residues. CDR3 protein: CASSLGQGVYNEQFF.

This rearrangement joins TRBV12-3 or TRBV12-4 to TRBJ2-5; TCRdb's D gene call, TRBD1, goes unchecked for lack of DNA. The CDR3 covers 11 residues. The CDR3 spells CASSQGETQYF.

This chain uses TRBV7-8 with TRBJ2-1; TCRdb's D call, TRBD2, is unchecked because there is no DNA. CDR3 length: 15 residues. Germline CDR1 SGHVS, CDR2 FQNEAQ. The CDR3 sequence is CASSPIAGNYNEQFF. The whole variable domain, remainder taken from reference TRBV7-8 and TRBJ2-1, is GAGVSQSPRYKVAKRGQDVALRCDPISGHVSLFWYQQALGQGPEFLTYFQNEAQLDKSGLPSDRFFAERPEGSVSTLKIQRTQQEDSAVYLCASSPIAGNYNEQFFGPGTRLTVL.

The chain links TRBV6-6 to TRBJ1-5. Looked up from germline, CDR1 is MNHNY and CDR2 is SVGAGI (reference sequence). This CDR3 has 14 residues. The CDR3 loop is CASSLTEDRQPQHF.

The rearrangement joins TRBV28 to TRBJ2-7; the D gene TCRdb calls, TRBD1, cannot be checked with no DNA. This CDR3 comprises 14 residues. Germline V lookup: CDR1 MDHEN, CDR2 SYDVKM. This CDR3 reads CASSGPDRIYEQYF.

The rearrangement links TRBV7-2 to TRBJ2-7; as DNA is missing, the TRBD1 call by TCRdb cannot be tested. Germline assignment: CDR1 SGHTA and CDR2 FQGNSA. The CDR3 is 17 residues long. The CDR3 is CASSLNLPSPRGYEQYF. Full variable domain (remainder filled in from reference TRBV7-2 and TRBJ2-7): GAGVSQSPSNKVTEKGKDVELRCDPISGHTALYWYRQSLGQGLEFLIYFQGNSAPDKSGLPSDRFSAERTGGSVSTLTIQRTQQEDSAVYLCASSLNLPSPRGYEQYFGPGTRLTVT.

The CDR3 reads CASSRLAGVYNEQFF. This chain uses TRBV11-1 with TRBJ2-1; TCRdb proposes TRBD2, but this gene call is untestable without DNA. The CDR3 contains 15 residues. The germline gives CDR1 SGHAT, CDR2 FQDESV (reference sequence). Complete variable domain (other parts from reference TRBV11-1 and TRBJ2-1): EAEVAQSPRYKITEKSQAVAFWCDPISGHATLYWYRQILGQGPELLVQFQDESVVDDSQLPKDRFSAERLKGVDSTLKIQPAELGDSAMYLCASSRLAGVYNEQFFGPGTRLTVL.

The V call is TRBV7-9, the J call TRBJ1-1; the TRBD1 assignment by TCRdb is unverifiable without DNA. Germline CDR1 reads SEHNR; CDR2 reads FQNEAQ (reference sequence). The CDR3 totals 13 residues. The CDR3 region is CASSLGGDTEAFF.

V is TRBV4-2 and J is TRBJ1-6; the D gene TCRdb calls, TRBD1, cannot be checked with no DNA. Germline-derived CDR1 and CDR2 are LGHNA and YNFKEQ. The CDR3 extends over 16 amino acids. CDR3 sequence reads: CASSQDGAVDNSPLHF.

The chain links TRBV10-1 to TRBJ1-1. In germline, CDR1 is WNHNN, CDR2 SYGVQD (reference sequence). The CDR3 has 13 residues. The chain's CDR3 is CASSGGPPGEAFF.

The rearrangement uses TRBV28 and TRBJ1-1; as DNA is missing, the TRBD1 call by TCRdb cannot be tested. This CDR3 region has 13 residues. Germline CDR1 is MDHEN and CDR2 is SYDVKM. The CDR3 protein is CASSPQGSADAFF.

The chain couples TRBV29-1 to TRBJ2-3; TCRdb picks TRBD1, but there is no DNA to check that call. The CDR3 is 13 amino acids. Germline V gives CDR1 SQVTM, CDR2 ANQGSEA. The chain's CDR3 is CSVYGTVLDTQYF.

V is TRBV6-6 and J is TRBJ2-7; TCRdb calls TRBD1, which cannot be checked without DNA. Germline values: CDR1 MNHNY, CDR2 SVGAGI (reference sequence). CDR3 length equals 17 residues. CDR3 sequence reads: CASSYSDTNFSGYEQYF.

The chain employs TRBV7-9 and TRBJ1-2; TCRdb indicates TRBD1, and absent DNA this call remains unverified. This CDR3 has 14 amino acids. Germline V CDR1 and CDR2: SEHNR, FQNEAQ (reference sequence). This CDR3 reads CASSPTGINYGYTF.